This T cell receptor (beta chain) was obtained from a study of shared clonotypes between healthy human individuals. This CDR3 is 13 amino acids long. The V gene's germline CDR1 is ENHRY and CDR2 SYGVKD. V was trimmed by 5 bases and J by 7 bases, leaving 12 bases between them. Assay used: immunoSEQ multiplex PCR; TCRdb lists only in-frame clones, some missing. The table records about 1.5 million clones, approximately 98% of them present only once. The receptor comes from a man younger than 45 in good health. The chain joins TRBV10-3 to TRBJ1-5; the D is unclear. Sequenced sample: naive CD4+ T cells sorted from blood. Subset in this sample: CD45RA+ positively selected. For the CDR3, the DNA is TGTGCCATCAGTTCTGTTGACGGGCAGCCCCAGCATTTT. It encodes CAISSVDGQPQHF.